This T cell receptor beta chain is drawn from a study of T cell repertoires in cytomegalovirus infection. This clonotype appeared many times. No antigen is known for it. Each CDR3 protein gets one entry after TCRdb re-called the reads with MiXCR. This table has around 330,000 distinct CDR3 sequences, roughly a sixth appearing once. Whole-study findings and limits: The study identified carriers of CMV plus the relevant HLA from cumulative public TCR beta family frequency.

CDR3 length equals 18 residues. Germline V gene sequence: CDR1 SGHVS, CDR2 FNYEAQ. V shed 1 base and J 3 bases; nucleotides not matched to a gene: 12. Sequencing was done on a sample of PBMCs. V gene TRBV7-6 combines with J gene TRBJ2-5; 9 bases are shared with TRBD2. The TCR comes from a human donor in good health (CMV status not recorded). Some clones in this sample may be carry-over from other donors' samples. Here the CDR3 DNA reads TGTGCCAGCAGCTTAGTAGGGAGCGGGGGGTCCATAGAAGAGACCCAGTACTTC. It codes for CASSLVGSGGSIEETQYF. Together with reference TRBV7-6 and TRBJ2-5, the CDR3 gives the full variable domain: GAGVSQSPRYKVTKRGQDVALRCDPISGHVSLYWYRQALGQGPEFLTYFNYEAQQDKSGLPNDRFSAERPEGSISTLTIQRTEQRDSAMYRCASSLVGSGGSIEETQYFGPGTRLLVL.